These 32 T cell receptor beta chains were sequenced from one sample in a study of shared clonotypes between healthy human individuals. Libraries were prepared by immunoSEQ multiplex PCR; TCRdb keeps only in-frame clonotypes and omits some of them. The sample yields some 790,000 clones, over 60% seen once. The sample taken for sequencing was memory CD4+ T cells sorted from blood. Sample subset: CD45RA-negative fraction. All receptors derive from a woman aged 25 to 39 in good health.

J is TRBJ1-5 and V is TRBV25-1; D gene uncertain. V lost 7 bases to trimming and J lost 6 bases, with 22 bases between them. CDR1 is MGHDK and CDR2 is SYGVNS in the germline V gene. This CDR3 has 16 residues. CDR3 sequence: CASTQTAGTLGQPQHF. The CDR3, as DNA: TGTGCCAGCACCCAAACCGCAGGAACCCTCGGTCAGCCCCAGCATTTT.

This clone was detected only a few times. Other DNA sequences in this sample translate to the same CDR3. This sequence joins TRBV19 and TRBJ1-3, with a weak D call TRBD1 (6 bases). The CDR3 runs to 13 residues. Between the trimmed V and J ends, which lost 7 bases and 2 bases, there was a span of 9 bases. Germline-derived CDR1 and CDR2 are LNHDA and SQIVND (reference sequence). The CDR3 spells CASIGGPGNTIYF. The DNA of the CDR3 is TGTGCCAGTATTGGGGGGCCTGGAAACACCATATATTTT. The full variable domain, in which reference TRBV19 and TRBJ1-3 provide the parts outside the CDR3, is DGGITQSPKYLFRKEGQNVTLSCEQNLNHDAMYWYRQDPGQGLRLIYYSQIVNDFQKGDIAEGYSVSREKKESFPLTVTSAQKNPTAFYLCASIGGPGNTIYFGEGSWLTVV.

The rearrangement links TRBV7-9 to TRBJ2-2; TRBD1 aligns across 8 bases. This CDR3 comprises 17 residues. V shed 6 bases and J 2 bases; nucleotides not matched to a gene: 11. Germline V gives CDR1 SEHNR, CDR2 FQNEAQ (reference sequence). The CDR3 is CASSQKPGQVNTGELFF. The CDR3 bases are TGTGCCAGCAGTCAAAAACCGGGACAGGTTAACACCGGGGAGCTGTTTTTT.

The chain recombines TRBV12-5 with TRBJ2-1; the match to TRBD1 covers 7 bases. CDR3 length: 13 residues. Germline V gene data show CDR1 as LGHNT and CDR2 as FRNRAP. Germline trimming cut 4 bases from V and 4 bases from J; bases unmatched to any gene: 1. The CDR3 spells CASGSTGYNEQFF. The CDR3 DNA reads TGTGCTAGTGGTTCGACAGGGTACAATGAGCAGTTCTTC.

V usage is TRBV2 and J usage is TRBJ1-4; D call uncertain. Germline V lookup: CDR1 SNHLY, CDR2 FYNNEI. Trimming removed 2 bases at V and 5 bases at J, with 9 bases between. This CDR3 spans 14 amino acids. CDR3 in DNA: TGTGCCAGCAGTGAAAACGCCTTGAATGAAAAACTGTTTTTT. The encoded protein is CASSENALNEKLFF.

The chain recombines TRBV29-1 with TRBJ2-1; 12 bases line up with TRBD2. Per the germline V gene, CDR1 is SQVTM and CDR2 is ANQGSEA. Losses at the gene ends were 6 bases for V and 1 base for J; bases not matched to a gene: 4. CDR3 length equals 15 residues. CDR3 protein: CSVASGRGSYNEQFF. Written as DNA, the CDR3 is TGCAGCGTGGCTAGCGGGAGGGGATCCTACAATGAGCAGTTCTTC.

This rearrangement joins TRBV4-1 to TRBJ2-6; D is unresolved. The length of the CDR3 is 16 residues. The V gene lost 2 bases and the J gene lost 0 bases, with 8 bases spanning the gap. CDR1 and CDR2 from the germline V gene are MGHRA and YSYEKL. The CDR3 sequence: CASSQSMGSGANVLTF. The CDR3, as DNA: TGCGCCAGCAGCCAAAGTATGGGCTCTGGGGCCAACGTCCTGACTTTC.

This clone was observed a handful of times. The V call is TRBV28, the J call TRBJ2-7; 8 bases are shared with TRBD2. CDR1 MDHEN and CDR2 SYDVKM come from the germline V gene. The CDR3 totals 16 residues. Unmatched junction bases numbered 8, after V lost 2 bases and J lost 2 bases. In nucleotides, the CDR3 is TGTGCCAGCAGTTTAGGGCCACCGGGACTAGCCTACGAGCAGTACTTC. Amino acids: CASSLGPPGLAYEQYF.

The gene calls are TRBV6-6 and TRBJ2-2; D gene unclear. There are 15 residues in the CDR3. The ends were cut back, 2 bases at V and 3 bases at J, with 10 bases in the middle. Germline V gene sequence: CDR1 MNHNY, CDR2 SVGAGI (reference sequence). CDR3 bases: TGTGCCAGCAGTTACAAGGCACAATACACCGGGGAGCTGTTTTTT. Its translation is CASSYKAQYTGELFF.

This rearrangement joins TRBV7-6 to TRBJ2-5, with D possibly being TRBD1 (6 bases). The V end lost 5 bases, the J end lost 4 bases, and 14 bases lay between the germline ends. This CDR3 comprises 14 residues. CDR1 is SGHVS, CDR2 FNYEAQ, per germline. In DNA, the CDR3 is TGTGCCAGCAGCACCCAGGGGTGGGGAGAGACCCAGTACTTC. Residues: CASSTQGWGETQYF.

The rearrangement links TRBV2 to TRBJ2-1, with 10 bases matching TRBD2. Germline V CDR1 and CDR2: SNHLY, FYNNEI. This CDR3 contains 14 residues. Trimming took 4 bases from V and 8 from J; bases not matched to a gene: 5. In nucleotides, the CDR3 is TGTGCCAGCAGTGTTCTAGCGGGAGAGGATGAGCAGTTCTTC. It is translated as CASSVLAGEDEQFF.

The chain recombines TRBV5-4 with TRBJ2-5; perhaps TRBD1 as D (6 bases). Germline loops: CDR1 SGHNT, CDR2 YYREEE (reference sequence). The CDR3 length is 15 residues. V lost 3 bases and J 2 bases, leaving 14 bases between the germline ends. The CDR3, as DNA: TGTGCCAGCAGCTCACAGACAGGAGAACAAGAGACCCAGTACTTC. Encoded protein: CASSSQTGEQETQYF.

This chain links TRBV6-5 with TRBJ2-2; 8 nucleotides line up with TRBD2. V dropped 6 bases and J dropped 4; count of bases not matched to a gene: 4. Germline V lookup: CDR1 MNHEY, CDR2 SVGAGI. This CDR3 spans 14 amino acids. The CDR3 sequence: CASSRLASTGELFF. The CDR3 bases are TGTGCCAGCAGCAGACTAGCGAGCACCGGGGAGCTGTTTTTT.

The rearrangement joins TRBV9 to TRBJ2-1; 11 positions match TRBD2. CDR3 size: 15 residues. Germline CDR1 and CDR2: SGDLS and YYNGEE. After removal of 3 bases from V and 10 bases from J, the junction contained 9 bases not matched to a gene. CDR3 DNA: TGTGCCAGCAGCGATACTAGCGGGAGCCCGTCGGAGCAGTTCTTC. Protein product: CASSDTSGSPSEQFF.

The chain employs TRBV29-1 and TRBJ2-2; D is uncertain. The CDR3 totals 13 residues. Germline CDR1 and CDR2: SQVTM and ANQGSEA. Trimming stripped 4 bases from V and 6 bases from J, with 12 bases between. The CDR3 here is CSVASPSAGELFF. The DNA of the CDR3 is TGCAGCGTTGCTAGTCCCTCTGCCGGGGAGCTGTTTTTT.

The chain uses TRBV19 and TRBJ1-3; D may be TRBD1 (6 bases). CDR1 is LNHDA and CDR2 is SQIVND in the germline V gene (reference sequence). The V and J ends lost 10 bases and 0 bases respectively, with 16 bases between them. The CDR3 is made up of 15 amino acids. The CDR3 nucleotides read TGTGCCACCTGCCGGGACACCTTCTCTGGAAACACCATATATTTT. Translation gives CATCRDTFSGNTIYF.

V and J are TRBV14 and TRBJ2-1, with D perhaps TRBD1 or TRBD2 (5 bases each). Germline values: CDR1 SGHDN, CDR2 FVKESK. The CDR3 contains 16 residues. V shed 1 base and J shed 0 bases, with 10 bases lying between them. This CDR3 is CASSQVGGTSYNEQFF. The CDR3 coding sequence is TGTGCCAGCAGCCAAGTTGGGGGTACCTCCTACAATGAGCAGTTCTTC.

This chain connects TRBV10-1 to TRBJ1-1; D remains ambiguous. The CDR3 spans 13 residues. CDR1 and CDR2 from the germline V gene are WNHNN and SYGVQD (reference sequence). Trimming cost V 5 bases and J 1 base, with 8 bases left between them. In DNA, the CDR3 is TGCGCCAGCAGTCCGAATAGGAACACTGAAGCTTTCTTT. This translates into CASSPNRNTEAFF.

The chain uses TRBV18 and TRBJ1-1; no firm D call. Germline CDR1 reads KGHSH; CDR2 reads LQKENI. V was clipped by 2 bases and J by 2 bases, with 12 bases between them. The CDR3 is made up of 15 amino acids. This CDR3 is CASSPYTLKNTEAFF. The CDR3 DNA follows: TGTGCCAGCTCACCATATACCCTAAAAAACACTGAAGCTTTCTTT.

The chain has TRBV21-1 and TRBJ2-7; the table's D call TRBD2 went unverified against the DNA. TRBV21-1 is deemed a pseudogene. CDR3 size: 22 residues. The CDR3 DNA is TGTGCCAGCAGTGTCGGGACAGGGGGCGATTTGCTAGCGGGAGGGCCGTCCTACGAGCAGTACTTC. This encodes CASSVGTGGDLLAGGPSYEQYF.

This rearrangement joins TRBV28 to TRBJ1-5; D is unclear. Trimming took 3 bases from V and 4 from J, leaving 19 bases between them. CDR3 length: 17 amino acids. Germline V CDR1 and CDR2: MDHEN, SYDVKM. The CDR3 bases are TGTGCCAGCAGTTTTTTGAGCTTTCGGAACCTAAATCAGCCCCAGCATTTT. This gives the protein CASSFLSFRNLNQPQHF.

This clone was found once. The V and J genes are TRBV2 and TRBJ2-2, with 9 bases matching TRBD2. This CDR3 contains 16 residues. CDR1 is SNHLY, CDR2 FYNNEI, per germline. The ends lost 6 bases at V and 5 bases at J; junction bases unmatched: 10. CDR3 sequence: CASRARSGSITGELFF. The DNA of the CDR3 is TGTGCCAGCAGAGCACGTAGCGGGAGTATTACCGGGGAGCTGTTTTTT.

The chain has TRBV9 and TRBJ1-3; the D gene is possibly TRBD1 (6 bases). The CDR3 covers 16 residues. Germline V gene data show CDR1 as SGDLS and CDR2 as YYNGEE. The V end lost 0 bases, the J end lost 2 bases, and 12 bases lay between the germline ends. The CDR3 here is CASSVEGTGTGNTIYF. Here the CDR3 DNA reads TGTGCCAGCAGCGTAGAAGGAACAGGGACTGGAAACACCATATATTTT.

The V and J genes are TRBV28 and TRBJ1-5, with D tentatively TRBD1 (5 bases). Trimming stripped 4 bases from V and 4 bases from J, with 11 bases between. CDR3 length: 14 residues. Germline-derived CDR1 and CDR2 are MDHEN and SYDVKM. The CDR3 DNA reads as TGTGCCAGCAGTTCCCAGGGTAGGAATCAGCCCCAGCATTTT. Its translation is CASSSQGRNQPQHF.

Details on this clone: Relative to the germline gene, one junction end is altered; a read error may explain this. V is TRBV19 and J is TRBJ1-1; D is possibly TRBD1 (6 bases). The CDR3 length is 13 residues. CDR1 LNHDA and CDR2 SQIVND come from the germline V gene (reference sequence). CDR3 in amino acids: CASSEDLGQKNLF. The CDR3 DNA follows: TGTGCCAGTAGTGAGGACTTAGGACAGAAGAACCTCTTT.

The V and J genes are TRBV28 and TRBJ2-2; D is unresolved. V lost 2 bases and J 5 bases, leaving 6 bases between the germline ends. Germline V lookup: CDR1 MDHEN, CDR2 SYDVKM. The CDR3 spans 13 residues. The CDR3 loop is CASSLIGTGELFF. The CDR3 coding sequence is TGTGCCAGCAGTTTAATCGGGACCGGGGAGCTGTTTTTT.

The rearrangement joins TRBV6-6 to TRBJ2-1; D not certain. V lost 2 bases and J lost 10, with 9 bases in between. Germline CDR1 and CDR2: MNHNY and SVGAGI (reference sequence). The CDR3 is 12 amino acids. CDR3 sequence: CASSYPDGEQFF. The DNA of the CDR3 is TGTGCCAGCAGTTACCCGGATGGGGAGCAGTTCTTC.

For this clone: A much larger clone differs by one base, so this may be a read error. This rearrangement joins TRBV5-1 to TRBJ2-7; 7 nucleotides line up with TRBD1. The V gene's germline CDR1 is SGHRS and CDR2 YFSETQ. The CDR3 length is 13 residues. V lost 2 bases and J lost 2; bases outside the gene matches: 1. The CDR3: CASSFQGAYEQYF. The CDR3 DNA is TGCGCCAGCAGCTTCCAGGGGGCCTACGAGCAGTACTTC. Using reference TRBV5-1 and TRBJ2-7 for the parts outside the CDR3, the full variable domain is KAGVTQTPRYLIKTRGQQVTLSCSPISGHRSVSWYQQTPGQGLQFLFEYFSETQRNKGNFPGRFSGRQFSNSRSEMNVSTLELGDSALYLCASSFQGAYEQYFGPGTRLTVT.

V gene TRBV9 combines with J gene TRBJ2-2, with D tentatively TRBD2 (5 bases). This CDR3 has 19 amino acids. Germline loops: CDR1 SGDLS, CDR2 YYNGEE. Trimming shortened V by 1 base and J by 2 bases, and 21 bases separated the two germline ends. CDR3 amino acids: CASSVRSLRSGINTGELFF. Written as DNA, the CDR3 is TGTGCCAGCAGCGTAAGGAGCCTCCGGTCGGGGATAAACACCGGGGAGCTGTTTTTT.

With respect to this clone: Other DNA sequences within the sample encode an identical CDR3. The chain links TRBV5-8 to TRBJ2-7; perhaps TRBD1 as D (6 bases). Germline V gives CDR1 SGHTS, CDR2 YDEGEE. The CDR3 runs to 13 residues. Trimming removed 0 bases at V and 2 bases at J, with 6 bases between. The CDR3 here is CASSLDRAYEQYF. The CDR3, as DNA: TGTGCCAGCAGCTTGGACAGGGCCTACGAGCAGTACTTC.

This chain connects TRBV5-5 to TRBJ2-7; D gene unclear. V was pared by 4 bases and J by 1 base, with 3 bases between. Germline V gives CDR1 SGHKS, CDR2 YYEKEE (reference sequence). This CDR3 has 11 amino acids. This CDR3 is CASSTSYEQYF. The CDR3 DNA sequence: TGTGCCAGCAGCACTTCCTACGAGCAGTACTTC. The full variable domain, in which reference TRBV5-5 and TRBJ2-7 provide the parts outside the CDR3, is DAGVTQSPTHLIKTRGQQVTLRCSPISGHKSVSWYQQVLGQGPQFIFQYYEKEERGRGNFPDRFSARQFPNYSSELNVNALLLGDSALYLCASSTSYEQYFGPGTRLTVT.

CDR3 protein: CASRTEPYEQYF. CDR3 nucleotide sequence: TGTGCCAGCCGCACCGAGCCCTACGAGCAGTACTTC. The chain links TRBV6-1 to TRBJ2-7; no firm D call. This CDR3 spans 12 amino acids. CDR1 and CDR2 from the germline V gene are MNHNS and SASEGT. Between the trimmed V and J ends, which lost 8 bases and 2 bases, there was a span of 10 bases.